This note documents a single TCR beta chain sequence. Data came from immunoSEQ multiplex PCR; TCRdb stores just in-frame clones and leaves some out. This table has tens of thousands of clones, 65% to 90% appearing once. These data are taken from a study of blood T cell repertoires in COVID-19. Study context: T cells, B-cell-depleted T cells, or PBMCs provided the cDNA or gDNA that served as material.

The receptor's source is a man aged 45-60 years with COVID-19, enrolled during active disease. Specimen: peripheral blood.

The CDR3 sequence is CASSSGTGGRSTEAFF. The CDR3 coding sequence is TGCGCCAGCAGCTCGGGGACAGGGGGCAGAAGCACTGAAGCTTTCTTT. The chain joins TRBV5-1 to TRBJ1-1, with 12 bases aligning to TRBD1. Trimming took 3 bases from V and 4 from J; bases not matched to a gene: 7. Germline loops: CDR1 SGHRS, CDR2 YFSETQ. The CDR3 is 16 amino acids.